One sample yielded the 21 T cell receptor beta chains listed below, sequenced in a study of Graves' ophthalmopathy and Graves' hyperthyroidism. TCR beta CDR3 regions were amplified from RNA transcripts. The authors performed first-round RT-PCR with HTBI primers and then a second-round multiplex PCR. TCRdb re-derived calls from the multiplex PCR reads in MiXCR, one entry per CDR3 protein. The repertoire includes 500,000 to 700,000 distinct CDR3 sequences, about 40% of them detected once, and about 4% sits in the top ten. The sequenced sample consisted of peripheral blood or thyroid tissue (not recorded which). The receptor source for this set is an adult man with Graves' hyperthyroidism.

Many counts were recorded for this clonotype. The rearrangement joins TRBV19 to TRBJ2-7, with 8 positions matching TRBD1. V lost 8 bases and J lost 10; bases outside the gene matches: 7. Germline CDR1 and CDR2: LNHDA and SQIVND (reference sequence). This CDR3 region has 11 residues. In DNA form, the CDR3 reads TGTGCCAGTGGCCAGGACAGGGTACAGTACTTC. Translating gives CASGQDRVQYF.

This clonotype was counted ten times or more. This chain uses TRBV5-8 with TRBJ1-2; the match to TRBD1 covers 7 bases. V shed 4 bases, J shed 0 bases, and the junction held 6 bases outside the gene matches. Germline CDR1 is SGHTS and CDR2 is YDEGEE. The CDR3 spans 15 residues. CDR3 region: CASSLGTEPNYGYTF. CDR3 in DNA: TGTGCCAGCAGCCTCGGGACAGAACCTAACTATGGCTACACCTTC.

The genes are TRBV13 and TRBJ1-4; possibly TRBD1 for D (6 bases). Germline loops: CDR1 PRHDT, CDR2 FYEKMQ (reference sequence). V lost 3 bases, J lost 4 bases, and 18 bases lay in between. The CDR3 spans 17 residues. CDR3 sequence (DNA): TGTGCCAGCAGCTTGGTGGGGGCAGAAGGAAATAATGAAAAACTGTTTTTT. This codes for CASSLVGAEGNNEKLFF.

In this sample, this clonotype turned up many times. The chain employs TRBV5-8 and TRBJ2-5; tentatively, D is TRBD1 (6 bases). Trimming shortened V by 6 bases and J by 4 bases, and 16 bases separated the two germline ends. The germline V gene has CDR1 SGHTS and CDR2 YDEGEE. The CDR3 consists of 14 residues. CDR3 in DNA: TGTGCCAGCACCCCCGGGACATGGGGAGAGACCCAGTACTTC. Protein: CASTPGTWGETQYF. The whole variable domain, remainder taken from reference TRBV5-8 and TRBJ2-5, is EAGVTQSPTHLIKTRGQQATLRCSPISGHTSVYWYQQALGLGLQFLLWYDEGEERNRGNFPPRFSGRQFPNYSSELNVNALELEDSALYLCASTPGTWGETQYFGPGTRLLVL.

The J gene is TRBJ1-5, the V gene TRBV30; D is unresolved. Per germline, CDR1 GTSNPN and CDR2 SVGIG (reference sequence). The V gene lost 0 bases and the J gene lost 2 bases, with 8 bases spanning the gap. The CDR3 spans 14 residues. DNA for the CDR3: TGTGCCTGGAGTGTCTGGGGAGGCAATCAGCCCCAGCATTTT. It translates to CAWSVWGGNQPQHF.

The chain recombines TRBV29-1 with TRBJ1-2, with 7 positions matching TRBD1. CDR3 length: 13 amino acids. V dropped 0 bases and J dropped 5; count of bases not matched to a gene: 3. Germline CDR1 is SQVTM and CDR2 is ANQGSEA. CDR3 amino acids: CSVEEQGYYGYTF. CDR3 bases: TGCAGCGTTGAAGAACAGGGGTATTATGGCTACACCTTC.

J is TRBJ1-5 and V is TRBV24-1, with D uncertain. Germline values: CDR1 KGHDR, CDR2 SFDVKD. The CDR3 runs to 15 residues. V was clipped by 4 bases and J by 4 bases, with 13 bases between them. The CDR3 nucleotides read TGTGCCACCAGTGACACTCGGACCCCTAATCAGCCCCAGCATTTT. This translates into CATSDTRTPNQPQHF.

In its sample, this clonotype was seen once. This chain connects TRBV20-1 to TRBJ2-7; 8 nucleotides line up with TRBD2. CDR3 length: 16 amino acids. Germline values: CDR1 DFQATT, CDR2 SNEGSKA (reference sequence). Unmatched junction bases numbered 13, after V lost 3 bases and J lost 3 bases. The CDR3 region has the DNA TGCAGTGCTAGTCCCGGGACTAGTGGACTAGGCTACGAGCAGTACTTC. It specifies CSASPGTSGLGYEQYF.

Ten or more counts support this clonotype. This chain uses TRBV19 with TRBJ1-1; D remains ambiguous. The CDR3 extends over 13 amino acids. Between the trimmed V and J ends, which lost 8 bases and 0 bases, there was a span of 10 bases. CDR1 and CDR2 from the germline V gene are LNHDA and SQIVND (reference sequence). The CDR3 protein is CASEDVLNTEAFF. The CDR3 region has the DNA TGTGCCAGTGAGGACGTATTGAACACTGAAGCTTTCTTT.

The rearrangement links TRBV7-2 to TRBJ2-1; 7 nucleotides match TRBD2. The CDR3 is made up of 15 amino acids. CDR1 is SGHTA, CDR2 FQGNSA, per germline. Trimming removed 5 bases from V and 6 bases from J; junction bases left unmatched: 10. The CDR3 is CASSPTPGLTNEQFF. The CDR3 nucleotides are TGTGCCAGCAGCCCTACTCCGGGACTAACCAATGAGCAGTTCTTC.

The chain carries TRBV3-1 and TRBJ2-7; 12 bases are shared with TRBD2. In germline, CDR1 is LGHDT, CDR2 YNNKEL (reference sequence). V trimming: 4 bases; J trimming: 4 bases; junction bases outside the gene matches: 5. The CDR3 is 15 residues long. CDR3 loop: CASSPSGRVWYEQYF. In DNA form, the CDR3 reads TGTGCCAGCAGCCCTAGCGGGAGGGTCTGGTACGAGCAGTACTTC.

This clonotype was found many times. V usage is TRBV29-1 and J usage is TRBJ2-7, with D unresolved. The length of the CDR3 is 12 residues. Germline V lookup: CDR1 SQVTM, CDR2 ANQGSEA. V shed 4 bases and J shed 3 bases, with 10 bases lying between them. CDR3 nucleotide sequence: TGCAGCGTTGTACCCAGCCACTACGAGCAGTACTTC. It specifies CSVVPSHYEQYF.

The V call is TRBV30, the J call TRBJ2-7; possibly TRBD2 for D (6 bases). The CDR3 covers 16 residues. CDR1 is GTSNPN and CDR2 is SVGIG in the germline V gene (reference sequence). V gave up 4 bases and J gave up 5 bases, with 24 bases separating them. For the CDR3, the DNA is TGTGCCTGGACCCGACGCTCGGGACTCGCAAACGACGAGCAGTACTTC. Translating it yields CAWTRRSGLANDEQYF.

V is TRBV4-1 and J is TRBJ1-3; D is unclear. The CDR3 covers 14 residues. Trimming took off 4 bases at V and 3 bases at J, with 10 bases between the two ends. Germline V gives CDR1 MGHRA, CDR2 YSYEKL. CDR3 sequence: CASSLGESGNTIYF. In DNA form, the CDR3 reads TGCGCCAGCAGCCTCGGGGAGAGTGGAAACACCATATATTTT.

This clonotype was seen at least ten times. The gene calls are TRBV9 and TRBJ2-5; 11 bases match TRBD2. The CDR3 spans 17 residues. Per the germline V gene, CDR1 is SGDLS and CDR2 is YYNGEE. V gave up 4 bases and J gave up 2 bases; unmatched junction bases: 10. CDR3 protein: CASSPTSGSEGQETQYF. The CDR3 DNA sequence: TGTGCCAGCAGCCCAACTAGCGGGAGTGAGGGACAAGAGACCCAGTACTTC.

The chain employs TRBV29-1 and TRBJ2-5; 9 bases match TRBD2. V lost 8 bases, J lost 1 base, and 11 bases stayed unmatched. The V gene's germline CDR1 is SQVTM and CDR2 ANQGSEA. The CDR3 is 15 amino acids. The CDR3 region has the DNA TGCAGCAGGGGACTAGCAAGAGGAGCCCAAGAGACCCAGTACTTC. Residues: CSRGLARGAQETQYF.

This chain links TRBV6-5 with TRBJ1-4, with 7 bases matching TRBD1. The ends lost 2 bases at V and 8 bases at J; junction bases unmatched: 8. CDR1 is MNHEY and CDR2 is SVGAGI in the germline V gene. The CDR3 totals 15 residues. The CDR3 DNA reads TGTGCCAGCAGTTACAGGGGGCTGGGGAACGAAAAACTGTTTTTT. The encoded protein is CASSYRGLGNEKLFF.

The CDR3 DNA sequence: TGTGCCAGCACCAGAGGGAAGGGTTTAAGCAATCAGCCCCAGCATTTT. Translating it yields CASTRGKGLSNQPQHF. The chain employs TRBV6-1 and TRBJ1-5; D is undetermined. This CDR3 has 16 amino acids. Germline V lookup: CDR1 MNHNS, CDR2 SASEGT. V was shortened by 7 bases and J by 1 base, with 17 bases between the two germline ends.

This clonotype showed up many times. The chain carries TRBV10-1 and TRBJ2-2; 9 bases agree with TRBD1. The CDR3 is made up of 15 amino acids. V lost 4 bases to trimming and J lost 4 bases; unmatched junction nucleotides: 4. Germline CDR1 and CDR2: WNHNN and SYGVQD (reference sequence). This chain's CDR3 is CASSATGGPTGELFF. CDR3 bases: TGCGCCAGCAGTGCCACAGGGGGCCCCACCGGGGAGCTGTTTTTT.

Remarks on this clonotype: This may come from a read error, since a much larger clone is one base off. The chain couples TRBV10-3 to TRBJ2-7; no definite D call. Between the trimmed V and J ends, which lost 10 bases and 3 bases, there was a span of 10 bases. The CDR3 sequence is 11 residues long. Germline V CDR1 and CDR2: ENHRY, SYGVKD. Here the CDR3 DNA reads TGTGCCAGCAGAGCAAGCTACGAGCAGTACTTC. It codes for CASRASYEQYF.

As to this clonotype: This may stem from a read error, because a much larger clone lies one nucleotide away. V gene TRBV6-5 combines with J gene TRBJ2-7; D unresolved. The CDR3 sequence is 13 residues long. Germline loops: CDR1 MNHEY, CDR2 SVGAGI. The V end lost 8 bases, the J end lost 2 bases, and 13 bases lay between the germline ends. This chain's CDR3 is CASGWAATYEQYF. For the CDR3, the DNA is TGTGCCAGCGGTTGGGCCGCGACCTACGAGCAGTACTTC.